This record looks at one TCR beta chain sequence and its context. What it recognizes is unknown. The junction shows a germline mismatch at one end, possibly a read error. Method: immunoSEQ multiplex PCR; TCRdb's copy keeps in-frame clones and lacks some. Of some 49,000 clones listed, roughly 80% are singletons. These data are taken from a study of vaccination effects on CD4 cells after COVID-19. Study details: Cultures used about 2 million PBMC per well, approximately 9.5 IU/ml IL-2 and approximately 11 ug/ml peptides.

CD4+ T cells were isolated after approximately 10 days of culture. In the cultures, half the medium was exchanged for IL-2 medium on days 3 and 7. Germline assignment: CDR1 SGHTA and CDR2 FQGNSA. The CDR3 has 14 residues. The material sequenced was CD4+ T cells from PBMCs cultured without peptide, taken before COVID-19 vaccination. This clonotype originated in a human donor who had a prior SARS-CoV-2 infection. The chain links TRBV7-2 to TRBJ2-7, with 8 bases matching TRBD2. Here the CDR3 reads CASSLVAGPRKPSF. CDR3 nucleotide sequence: TGTGCCAGCAGCTTAGTAGCGGGGCCCCGAAAACCCTCCTTC.